A selection of T cell receptor beta chains follows, all from one sample in a study of T cell responses to AZD1222 COVID-19 vaccine. Some clones are missing from TCRdb's copy, which holds only in-frame ones; the method was immunoSEQ multiplex PCR. The table lists 200,000 to 250,000 clones, roughly 94% of them singletons. This sample comprised peripheral blood, obtained 28 days after the second dose of the MenACWY control vaccine. All receptors derive from an adult who received the MenACWY meningococcal vaccine as a control. Each CDR3 is given with its conserved first and last residue. D genes are given only for firm matches. Expanded clones are given a class, and other clones once, few, many or no size at all.

abundance	v_gene	d_gene	j_gene	CDR3nt	CDR3aa
NA	TRBV28	NA	TRBJ1-5	TGTGCCAGCAGTTTTCCCCCGGGACAACAGCCCCAGCATTTT	CASSFPPGQQPQHF
NA	TRBV7-9	NA	TRBJ2-7	TGTGCCAGCAGCCCGCCCGGGACGGTCTCCTACGAGCAGTACTTC	CASSPPGTVSYEQYF
NA	TRBV9	NA	TRBJ2-1	TGTGCCAGCAGCGTAGCTACAATTGGGCAGGGGAGAGGCAATGAGCAGTTCTTC	CASSVATIGQGRGNEQFF
NA	TRBV5-1	TRBD1	TRBJ1-1	TGCGGGTGGGGACAGCGAAACACTGAAGCTTTCTTT	CGWGQRNTEAFF
NA	TRBV7-3	TRBD2	TRBJ2-3	TGTGCCAGCAGAAAGGGACTAGCGGGGGATACGCAGTATTTT	CASRKGLAGDTQYF
NA	TRBV28	TRBD1	TRBJ2-7	TGTGCCAGCAGTACCCAGGGGACAGGGGCAAGAGAGCAGTACTTC	CASSTQGTGAREQYF
NA	TRBV19	NA	TRBJ1-3	TGTGCCAGTCACGGACAGTTCCTCTCTGGAAACACCATATATTTT	CASHGQFLSGNTIYF
NA	TRBV12-3/TRBV12-4	NA	TRBJ2-7	TGTGCCAGCAGTTTTGCTAGAAACTACGAGCAGTACTTC	CASSFARNYEQYF
NA	TRBV5-4	NA	TRBJ2-7	TGTGCCAGCAGCTTGGTGTCAGTGCGGGAGCAGTACTTC	CASSLVSVREQYF
NA	TRBV4-2	NA	TRBJ2-2	TGTGCCAGCAGCCAAGAACCCCCCGGGGTCGGCACCGGGGAGCTGTTTTTT	CASSQEPPGVGTGELFF
NA	TRBV9	NA	TRBJ2-1	TGTGCCAGCAGCGAAGGACCTTTGAATGAGCAGTTCTTC	CASSEGPLNEQFF
NA	TRBV4-1	TRBD1	TRBJ1-2	TGCGCCAGCAGCCACGGGACAGGGGATCAACGGGGCTACACCTTC	CASSHGTGDQRGYTF
once	TRBV19	NA	TRBJ1-1	TGTGCCAGTAGTGAAGCCCTCCTACGTGGTGAAGCTTTCTTT	CASSEALLRGEAFF
NA	TRBV24-1	TRBD2	TRBJ2-1	TGTGCCACCAGTGATGCCCGAGCGGGAGCTTACAATGAGCAGTTCTTC	CATSDARAGAYNEQFF
once	TRBV7-3	TRBD1	TRBJ2-1	TGTGCCAGCAGCGGCACCGGGACAGGGGGCGCAAATGAGCAGTTCTTC	CASSGTGTGGANEQFF
once	TRBV28	NA	TRBJ1-1	TGTGCCAGCAGTTTTACAGGACTAAACACTGAAGCTTTCTTT	CASSFTGLNTEAFF
NA	TRBV28	NA	TRBJ1-2	TGTGCCAGCAGTTTGGGGGACGGAGCAACTAACTATGGCTACACCTTC	CASSLGDGATNYGYTF
NA	TRBV19	TRBD2	TRBJ2-3	TGTGCCAGTAGTATTCTAGCGGGGGGTGCAGATACGCAGTATTTT	CASSILAGGADTQYF
NA	TRBV4-1	TRBD2	TRBJ2-3	TGCGCCAGCAGCCATCTAGCGGACCGCACAGATACGCAGTATTTT	CASSHLADRTDTQYF
NA	TRBV6-2/TRBV6-3	NA	TRBJ2-7	TGTGCCAGCAGTTACTCAAGAGAAACAACCTACGAGCAGTACTTC	CASSYSRETTYEQYF
NA	TRBV3-1/TRBV3-2	TRBD2	TRBJ2-1	TGTGCCAGCAGCTCTAGCGGGGGCAATGAGCAGTTCTTC	CASSSSGGNEQFF
NA	TRBV10-3	NA	TRBJ1-2	TGTGCCATCACCGACCGAGACTATGGCTACACCTTC	CAITDRDYGYTF
NA	TRBV11-3	NA	TRBJ1-6	TGTGCCAGCAGCTTCCCCGGGACGGGCTATAATTCACCCCTCCACTTT	CASSFPGTGYNSPLHF
NA	TRBV6-5	NA	TRBJ2-7	TGTGCCAGCAGCTTACGGGACACCTCCTACGAGCAGTACTTC	CASSLRDTSYEQYF
once	TRBV6-5	NA	TRBJ1-5	TGTGCCAGCGCATCAGGGGAGCTGAGGAATCAGCCCCAGCATTTT	CASASGELRNQPQHF
NA	TRBV12-3/TRBV12-4	NA	TRBJ1-4	TGTGCCAGCAGCCGCACCCCCTGGGAAAAACTGTTTTTT	CASSRTPWEKLFF
NA	TRBV29-1	NA	TRBJ2-7	TGCAGCGTTGAAGATGGTGCAGGGATGGTGGAGCAGTACTTC	CSVEDGAGMVEQYF
NA	TRBV7-2	TRBD2	TRBJ2-7	TGTGCCAGCAGCTCGATAGCGGGGGGGCCGGGCGAGCAGTACTTC	CASSSIAGGPGEQYF
NA	TRBV4-3	TRBD2	TRBJ2-7	TGCGCCAGCAGCCCGGGACTAGCGTCCTACGAGCAGTACTTC	CASSPGLASYEQYF
NA	TRBV27	NA	TRBJ2-3	TGTGCCAGCAGTTTATCGTGGACACAAAACACAGATACGCAGTATTTT	CASSLSWTQNTDTQYF
once	TRBV5-1	TRBD2	TRBJ2-7	TGCGCCAGCAGCTTAACTAGCGGGAGTTACTACGAGCAGTACTTC	CASSLTSGSYYEQYF
NA	TRBV7-2	NA	TRBJ2-5	TGTGCCAGCAGTACCGGGACACACACCTACCAAGAGACCCAGTACTTC	CASSTGTHTYQETQYF
NA	TRBV6-1	NA	TRBJ1-6	TGTGCCAGCAGTGAGACAAGCCGGGCGAATTCACCCCTCCACTTT	CASSETSRANSPLHF
NA	TRBV28	TRBD1	TRBJ1-1	TGTGCCAGCAGTCCCGGACAGGGCCGGACTGAAGCTTTCTTT	CASSPGQGRTEAFF
NA	TRBV28	NA	TRBJ1-1	TGTGCCAGCACCCCACTTTCCACGAGGACTGAAGCTTTCTTT	CASTPLSTRTEAFF
NA	TRBV7-3	TRBD2	TRBJ2-1	TGTGCCAGCAGCTTTCTAGCGGGAGGGAATGAGCAGTTCTTC	CASSFLAGGNEQFF
NA	TRBV2	TRBD1	TRBJ2-5	TGTGCAAAACAGGGGCGAAAAGAGACCCAGTACTTC	CAKQGRKETQYF
NA	TRBV4-1	NA	TRBJ2-1	TGCGCCAGCAGCCAAGCCGGGACTCCCGTATACAATGAGCAGTTCTTC	CASSQAGTPVYNEQFF
NA	TRBV4-1	TRBD1	TRBJ1-3	TGCGCCAGCAGCCAGGACAGGGGTGGAAACACCATATATTTT	CASSQDRGGNTIYF
NA	TRBV6-5	TRBD2	TRBJ2-7	TGTGCCAGCAGTTACAGCGGGAGGGCCTACGAGCAGTACTTC	CASSYSGRAYEQYF
NA	TRBV4-3	TRBD1	TRBJ1-1	TGCGCCAGCAGCCAACGACAGGGAGGGGGAACTGAAGCTTTCTTT	CASSQRQGGGTEAFF
NA	TRBV15	NA	TRBJ1-5	TGTGCCACCAGCAGATCCCCTAGAGGGGAGGGTCAGCCCCAGCATTTT	CATSRSPRGEGQPQHF
NA	TRBV5-6	NA	TRBJ2-7	TGTGCCAGCAGCTTGGAGCGGCTACGCTCCGAGCAGTACTTC	CASSLERLRSEQYF
NA	TRBV29-1	TRBD2	TRBJ2-7	TGCAGCGTTGTTGGCGGGAGTGGTTACGAGCAGTACTTC	CSVVGGSGYEQYF
NA	TRBV2	NA	TRBJ1-6	TGTGCCAGCAGTCCCCCGCCAACTCAAGTTTCACCCCTCCACTTT	CASSPPPTQVSPLHF
NA	TRBV10-3	NA	TRBJ1-5	TGTGCCATCAGCGAGACCATACTCCGGGACAATCAGCCCCAGCATTTT	CAISETILRDNQPQHF
NA	TRBV19	TRBD2	TRBJ2-7	TGTGCCAGTAGATTTAAACTAGCGGGTTCCGAGCAGTACTTC	CASRFKLAGSEQYF
NA	TRBV7-9	TRBD2	TRBJ2-2	TGTGCCAGCAGCACCCTAGCGGGGGACACCGGGGAGCTGTTTTTT	CASSTLAGDTGELFF
once	TRBV6-5	TRBD2	TRBJ2-5	TGTGCCAGCAGTACTGGCGGGGGGCAAGAGACCCAGTACTTC	CASSTGGGQETQYF
once	TRBV12-3/TRBV12-4	NA	TRBJ2-7	TGTGCCAGCAGTTTAAGGGGTTACGAGCAGTACTTC	CASSLRGYEQYF
NA	TRBV27	TRBD1	TRBJ2-7	TGTGCCAGCAGTTCCCGACAGGGTGGGAGCTCCTACGAGCAGTACTTC	CASSSRQGGSSYEQYF
NA	TRBV6-5	NA	TRBJ1-1	TGTGCCAGCAGGACGGGCCTTATGATTGATGAAGCTTTCTTT	CASRTGLMIDEAFF
NA	TRBV5-8	NA	TRBJ2-1	TGTGCCAGCAGCTTGTTCCACAATGAGCAGTTCTTC	CASSLFHNEQFF
NA	TRBV5-4	NA	TRBJ2-3	TGTGCCAGCAGCCTAGACACAGATACGCAGTATTTT	CASSLDTDTQYF
NA	TRBV7-8	NA	TRBJ2-1	TGTGCCAGCAGCTTAGATTCCTATTACTCCTACAATGAGCAGTTCTTC	CASSLDSYYSYNEQFF
NA	TRBV5-1	NA	TRBJ2-1	TGCGCCAGCAGGACGACAGGCGATGAGCAGTTCTTC	CASRTTGDEQFF
NA	TRBV19	NA	TRBJ2-7	TGTGCCAGTAGTATAGAAGGACAGGGAGGGTTCTACGAGCAGTACTTC	CASSIEGQGGFYEQYF
NA	TRBV7-8	TRBD1	TRBJ2-4	TGTGCCAGCAGCCATAACTCAGGGGGCGCAAACATTCAGTACTTC	CASSHNSGGANIQYF
NA	TRBV6-5	TRBD1	TRBJ1-5	TGTGCCAGCAGCGCGGACAGGGGGCTAGGCCAGCCCCAGCATTTT	CASSADRGLGQPQHF